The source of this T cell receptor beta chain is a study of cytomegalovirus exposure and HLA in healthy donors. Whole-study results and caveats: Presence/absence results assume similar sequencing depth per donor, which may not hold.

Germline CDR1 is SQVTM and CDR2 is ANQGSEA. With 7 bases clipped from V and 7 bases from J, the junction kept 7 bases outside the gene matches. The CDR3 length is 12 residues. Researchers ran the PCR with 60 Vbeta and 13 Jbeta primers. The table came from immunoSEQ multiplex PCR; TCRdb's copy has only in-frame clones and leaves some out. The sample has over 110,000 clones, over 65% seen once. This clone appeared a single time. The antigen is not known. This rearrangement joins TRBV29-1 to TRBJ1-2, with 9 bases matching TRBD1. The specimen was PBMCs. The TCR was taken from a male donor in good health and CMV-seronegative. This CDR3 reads CSEGQGMGGYTF. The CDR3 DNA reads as TGCAGCGAAGGACAGGGGATGGGTGGCTACACCTTC.